Below are 6 T cell receptor beta chains sequenced from a single sample in a study of cytomegalovirus exposure and HLA in healthy donors. PCR employed 60 Vbeta and 13 Jbeta primers. The repertoire was sequenced with immunoSEQ multiplex PCR; TCRdb's copy has only in-frame clones and lacks some. In the table there are roughly 220,000 clones, roughly 80% of which are singletons. The sample consisted of PBMCs. Receptor source: a man aged 25 to 40 in good health and CMV-seronegative.

The genes are TRBV28 and TRBJ2-7; tentatively, D is TRBD2 (6 bases). Germline values: CDR1 MDHEN, CDR2 SYDVKM. The V gene lost 7 bases and the J gene lost 5 bases, with 15 bases spanning the gap. The CDR3 runs 13 residues. The CDR3 reads CASTVGGLDEQYF. Here the CDR3 DNA reads TGTGCCAGCACCGTTGGGGGGTTGGACGAGCAGTACTTC.

V usage is TRBV7-2 and J usage is TRBJ2-1; TRBD1 matches at 9 bases. The CDR3 runs to 17 residues. The germline V gene encodes CDR1 SGHTA and CDR2 FQGNSA. The V gene end was trimmed by 1 base and the J gene end by 12 bases; junction bases not matched to a gene: 16. In DNA, the CDR3 is TGTGCCAGCAGCTTAGACAGGGGGCGCGTCGGCGAACAGGGGCAGTTCTTC. Translation gives CASSLDRGRVGEQGQFF. Looking up the rest from reference TRBV7-2 and TRBJ2-1 gives the full variable domain: GAGVSQSPSNKVTEKGKDVELRCDPISGHTALYWYRQSLGQGLEFLIYFQGNSAPDKSGLPSDRFSAERTGGSVSTLTIQRTQQEDSAVYLCASSLDRGRVGEQGQFFGPGTRLTVL.

This sequence joins TRBV13 and TRBJ2-7; D not certain. Looked up from germline, CDR1 is PRHDT and CDR2 is FYEKMQ (reference sequence). There are 12 residues in the CDR3. Trimming shortened V by 4 bases and J by 3 bases, and 7 bases separated the two germline ends. The CDR3 loop reads CASSSLNYEQYF. In DNA form, the CDR3 reads TGTGCCAGCAGCTCTTTAAACTACGAGCAGTACTTC.

This clone was seen once. This rearrangement joins TRBV9 to TRBJ2-5; 10 bases align to TRBD2. CDR1 is SGDLS and CDR2 is YYNGEE in the germline V gene. Losses at the gene ends were 3 bases for V and 5 bases for J; bases not matched to a gene: 7. The CDR3 extends over 15 amino acids. The CDR3 region has the DNA TGTGCCAGCAGCGCCAGCGGGGGGGGCTGGGAGACCCAGTACTTC. Residues: CASSASGGGWETQYF.

This sequence joins TRBV9 and TRBJ1-5; D is undetermined. V lost 0 bases and J lost 7, with 11 bases in between. The CDR3 is 14 residues long. In germline, CDR1 is SGDLS, CDR2 YYNGEE. The CDR3 sequence: CASSVVPVGQPQHF. CDR3 in DNA: TGTGCCAGCAGCGTAGTGCCCGTCGGGCAGCCCCAGCATTTT.

V is TRBV4-1 and J is TRBJ2-5; 9 bases line up with TRBD1. The DNA end favors TRBJ2-7, so the J call may be wrong. CDR3 size: 15 residues. The V gene's germline CDR1 is MGHRA and CDR2 YSYEKL. Here the CDR3 reads CASSQVPGQGYEQYF. CDR3 bases: TGCGCCAGCAGCCAAGTACCGGGACAGGGCTACGAGCAGTACTTC.